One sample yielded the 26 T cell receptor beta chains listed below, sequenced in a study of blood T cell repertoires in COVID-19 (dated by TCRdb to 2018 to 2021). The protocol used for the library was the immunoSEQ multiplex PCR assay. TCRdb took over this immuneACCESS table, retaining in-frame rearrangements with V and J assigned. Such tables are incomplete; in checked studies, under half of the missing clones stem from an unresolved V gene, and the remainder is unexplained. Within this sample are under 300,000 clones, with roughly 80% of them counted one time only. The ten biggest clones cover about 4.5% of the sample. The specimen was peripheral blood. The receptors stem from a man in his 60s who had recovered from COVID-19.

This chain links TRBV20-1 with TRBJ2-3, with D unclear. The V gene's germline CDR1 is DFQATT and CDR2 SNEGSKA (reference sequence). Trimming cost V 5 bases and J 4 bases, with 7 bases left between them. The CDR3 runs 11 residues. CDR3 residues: CSARTSDTQYF. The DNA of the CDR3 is TGCAGTGCTCGAACATCAGATACGCAGTATTTT.

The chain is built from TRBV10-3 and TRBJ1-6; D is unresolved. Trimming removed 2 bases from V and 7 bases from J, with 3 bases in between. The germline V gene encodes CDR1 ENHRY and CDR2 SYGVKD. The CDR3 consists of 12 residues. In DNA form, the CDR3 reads TGTGCCATCAGTGAGCAGAATTCACCCCTCCACTTT. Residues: CAISEQNSPLHF.

The CDR3 sequence is CASSLDGRDRDVKDTQYF. The DNA for the CDR3 is TGTGCCAGCAGCTTGGACGGGCGGGACAGGGACGTTAAAGATACGCAGTATTTT. This chain uses TRBV11-2 with TRBJ2-3; 9 positions match TRBD1. The germline V gene encodes CDR1 SGHAT and CDR2 FQNNGV. This CDR3 spans 18 amino acids. With V trimmed by 3 bases and J by 5 bases, 15 bases remained unmatched.

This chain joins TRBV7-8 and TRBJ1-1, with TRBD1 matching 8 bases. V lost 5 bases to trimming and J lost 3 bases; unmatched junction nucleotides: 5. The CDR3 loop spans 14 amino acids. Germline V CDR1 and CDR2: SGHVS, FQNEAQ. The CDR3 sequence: CASSGQTGDTEAFF. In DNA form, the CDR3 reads TGTGCCAGCAGCGGACAGACAGGGGACACTGAAGCTTTCTTT.

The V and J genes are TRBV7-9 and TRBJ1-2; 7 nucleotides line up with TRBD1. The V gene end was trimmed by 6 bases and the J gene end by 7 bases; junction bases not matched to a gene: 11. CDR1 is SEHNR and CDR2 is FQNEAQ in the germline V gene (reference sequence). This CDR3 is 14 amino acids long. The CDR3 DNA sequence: TGTGCCAGCAGGTCGACAGGGTTAAGGGGTGGCTACACCTTC. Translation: CASRSTGLRGGYTF.

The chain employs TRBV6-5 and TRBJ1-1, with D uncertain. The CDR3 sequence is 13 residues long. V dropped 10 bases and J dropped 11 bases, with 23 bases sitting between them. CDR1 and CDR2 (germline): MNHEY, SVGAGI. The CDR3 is CATCGQTKGPAFF. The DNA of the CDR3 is TGTGCCACTTGCGGGCAGACAAAAGGGCCCGCTTTCTTT.

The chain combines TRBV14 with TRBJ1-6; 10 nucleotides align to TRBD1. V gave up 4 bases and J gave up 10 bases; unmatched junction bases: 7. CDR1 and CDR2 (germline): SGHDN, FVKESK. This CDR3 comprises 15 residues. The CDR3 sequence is CASSRTGTGVSPLHF. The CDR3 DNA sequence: TGTGCCAGCAGCCGCACCGGGACAGGGGTCTCACCCCTCCACTTT. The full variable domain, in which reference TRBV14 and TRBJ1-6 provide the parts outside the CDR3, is EAGVTQFPSHSVIEKGQTVTLRCDPISGHDNLYWYRRVMGKEIKFLLHFVKESKQDESGMPNNRFLAERTGGTYSTLKVQPAELEDSGVYFCASSRTGTGVSPLHFGNGTRLTVT.

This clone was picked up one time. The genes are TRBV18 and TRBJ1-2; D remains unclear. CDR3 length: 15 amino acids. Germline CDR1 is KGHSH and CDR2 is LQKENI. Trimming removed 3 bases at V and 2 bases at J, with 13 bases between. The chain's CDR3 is CASSPGRDFNYGYTF. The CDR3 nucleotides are TGTGCCAGCTCACCCGGACGGGATTTCAACTATGGCTACACCTTC.

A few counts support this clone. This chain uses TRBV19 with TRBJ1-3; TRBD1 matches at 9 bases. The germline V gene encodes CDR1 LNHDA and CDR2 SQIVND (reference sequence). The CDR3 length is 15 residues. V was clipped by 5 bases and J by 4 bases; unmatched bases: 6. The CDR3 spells CASSEPGQGGNTIYF. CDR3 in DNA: TGTGCCAGTAGTGAACCGGGACAGGGAGGAAACACCATATATTTT.

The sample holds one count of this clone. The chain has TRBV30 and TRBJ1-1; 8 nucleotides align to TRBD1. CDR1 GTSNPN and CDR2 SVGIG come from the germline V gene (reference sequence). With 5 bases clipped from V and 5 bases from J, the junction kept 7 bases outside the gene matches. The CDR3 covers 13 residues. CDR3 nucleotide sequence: TGTGCCTGGGAGGGCAGGGGGCTTACTGAAGCTTTCTTT. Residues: CAWEGRGLTEAFF.

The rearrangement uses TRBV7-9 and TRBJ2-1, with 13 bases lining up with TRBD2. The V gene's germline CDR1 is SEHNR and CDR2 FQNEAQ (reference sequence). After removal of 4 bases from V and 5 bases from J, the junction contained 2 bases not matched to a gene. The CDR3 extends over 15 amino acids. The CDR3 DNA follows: TGTGCCAGCAGCTCAGGGACTAGCGGGGACAATGAGCAGTTCTTC. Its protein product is CASSSGTSGDNEQFF.

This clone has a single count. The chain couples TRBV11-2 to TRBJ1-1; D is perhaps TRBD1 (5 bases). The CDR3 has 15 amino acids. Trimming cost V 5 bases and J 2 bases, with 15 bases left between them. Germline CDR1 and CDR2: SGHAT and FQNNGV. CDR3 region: CASSQEGRENTEAFF. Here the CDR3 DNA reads TGTGCCAGCAGCCAGGAGGGACGGGAAAACACTGAAGCTTTCTTT.

The CDR3 DNA reads TGTGCCAGCAGTGAAGCGCTATCCGGACGAACGAGGGACGAGCAGTACTTC. It specifies CASSEALSGRTRDEQYF. V is TRBV2 and J is TRBJ2-7; a weak D match, TRBD2 (5 bases). The V gene lost 0 bases and the J gene lost 5 bases, with 20 bases spanning the gap. The length of the CDR3 is 17 residues. The germline V gene has CDR1 SNHLY and CDR2 FYNNEI.

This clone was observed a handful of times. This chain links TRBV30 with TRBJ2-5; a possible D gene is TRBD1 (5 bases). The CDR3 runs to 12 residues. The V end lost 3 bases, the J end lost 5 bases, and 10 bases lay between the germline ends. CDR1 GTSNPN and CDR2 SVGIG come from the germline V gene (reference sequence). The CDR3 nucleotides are TGTGCCTGGAGCGTGTCAGGGGAGACCCAGTACTTC. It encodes CAWSVSGETQYF.

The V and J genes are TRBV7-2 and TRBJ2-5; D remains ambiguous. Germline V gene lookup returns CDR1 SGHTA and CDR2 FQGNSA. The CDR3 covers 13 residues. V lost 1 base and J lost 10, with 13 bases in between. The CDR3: CASSLEVAGVQYF. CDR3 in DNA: TGTGCCAGCAGCTTAGAAGTAGCTGGAGTCCAGTACTTC.

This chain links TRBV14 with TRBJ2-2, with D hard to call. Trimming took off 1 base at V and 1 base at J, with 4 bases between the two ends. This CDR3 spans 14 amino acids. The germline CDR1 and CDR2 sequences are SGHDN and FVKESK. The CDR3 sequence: CASSQGRNTGELFF. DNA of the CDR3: TGTGCCAGCAGCCAAGGCAGGAACACCGGGGAGCTGTTTTTT.

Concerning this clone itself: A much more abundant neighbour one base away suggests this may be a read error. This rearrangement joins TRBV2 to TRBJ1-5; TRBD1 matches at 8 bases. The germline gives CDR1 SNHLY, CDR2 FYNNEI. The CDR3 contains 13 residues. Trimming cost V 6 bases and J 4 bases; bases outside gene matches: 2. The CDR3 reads CASRGTGNQPQHF. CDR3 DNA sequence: TGTGCCAGCAGAGGGACAGGTAATCAGCCCCAGCATTTT.

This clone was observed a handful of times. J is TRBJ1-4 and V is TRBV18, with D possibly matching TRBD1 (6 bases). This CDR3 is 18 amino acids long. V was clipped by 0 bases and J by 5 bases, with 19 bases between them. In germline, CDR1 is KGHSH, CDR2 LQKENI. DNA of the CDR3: TGTGCCAGCTCACCACCCATTACAGGGAGGGTCGGAAATGAAAAACTGTTTTTT. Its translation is CASSPPITGRVGNEKLFF.

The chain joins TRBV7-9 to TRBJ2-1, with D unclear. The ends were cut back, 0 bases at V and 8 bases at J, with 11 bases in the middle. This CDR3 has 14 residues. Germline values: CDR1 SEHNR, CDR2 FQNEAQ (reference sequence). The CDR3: CASSLAGASYEQFF. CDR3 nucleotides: TGTGCCAGCAGCTTAGCAGGAGCGAGCTATGAGCAGTTCTTC.

The DNA of the CDR3 is TGTGCCAGTAGTATTATGTCGGGGGCGGGAGGGGTTGAGCAGTTCTTC. Its translation is CASSIMSGAGGVEQFF. The chain combines TRBV19 with TRBJ2-1, with 9 bases fitting TRBD2. Germline loops: CDR1 LNHDA, CDR2 SQIVND (reference sequence). V trimming: 3 bases; J trimming: 9 bases; junction bases outside the gene matches: 12. The CDR3 is 16 amino acids.

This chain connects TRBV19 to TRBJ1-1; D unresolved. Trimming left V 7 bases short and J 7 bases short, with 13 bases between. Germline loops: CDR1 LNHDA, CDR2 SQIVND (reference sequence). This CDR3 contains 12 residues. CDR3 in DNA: TGTGCCAGTACCCCTTCCGGTTATGAAGCTTTCTTT. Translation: CASTPSGYEAFF.

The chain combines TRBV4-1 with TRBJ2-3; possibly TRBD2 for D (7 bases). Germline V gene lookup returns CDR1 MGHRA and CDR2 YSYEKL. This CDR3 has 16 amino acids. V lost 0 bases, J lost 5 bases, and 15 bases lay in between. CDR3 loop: CASSQDPGGRRDTQYF. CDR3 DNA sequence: TGCGCCAGCAGCCAAGATCCCGGGGGGCGACGAGATACGCAGTATTTT.

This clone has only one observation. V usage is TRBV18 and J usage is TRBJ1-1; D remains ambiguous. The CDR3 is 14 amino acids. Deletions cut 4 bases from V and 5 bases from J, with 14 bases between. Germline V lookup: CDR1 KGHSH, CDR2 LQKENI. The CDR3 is CASSLQSGRTEAFF. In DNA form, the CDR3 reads TGTGCCAGCTCACTCCAGAGTGGGAGGACTGAAGCTTTCTTT.

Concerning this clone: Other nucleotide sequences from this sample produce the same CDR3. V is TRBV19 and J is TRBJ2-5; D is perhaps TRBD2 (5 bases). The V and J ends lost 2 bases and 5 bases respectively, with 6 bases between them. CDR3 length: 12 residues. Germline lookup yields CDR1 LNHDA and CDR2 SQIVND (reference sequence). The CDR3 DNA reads TGTGCCAGTAGTATACGAGGGGAGACCCAGTACTTC. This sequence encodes CASSIRGETQYF.

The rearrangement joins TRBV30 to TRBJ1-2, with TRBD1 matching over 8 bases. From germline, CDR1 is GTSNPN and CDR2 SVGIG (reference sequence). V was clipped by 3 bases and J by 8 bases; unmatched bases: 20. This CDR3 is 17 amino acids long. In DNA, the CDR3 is TGTGCCTGGAGCCACAGGGGGGGGGCGCGAGCTCTTACGGGCTACACCTTC. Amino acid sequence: CAWSHRGGARALTGYTF.

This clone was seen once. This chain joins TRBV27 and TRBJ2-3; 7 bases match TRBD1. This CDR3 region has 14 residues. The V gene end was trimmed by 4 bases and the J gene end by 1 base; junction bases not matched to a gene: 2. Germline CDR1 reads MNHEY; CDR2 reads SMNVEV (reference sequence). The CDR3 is CASSYRGRTDTQYF. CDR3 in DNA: TGTGCCAGCAGTTACAGGGGCCGCACAGATACGCAGTATTTT.